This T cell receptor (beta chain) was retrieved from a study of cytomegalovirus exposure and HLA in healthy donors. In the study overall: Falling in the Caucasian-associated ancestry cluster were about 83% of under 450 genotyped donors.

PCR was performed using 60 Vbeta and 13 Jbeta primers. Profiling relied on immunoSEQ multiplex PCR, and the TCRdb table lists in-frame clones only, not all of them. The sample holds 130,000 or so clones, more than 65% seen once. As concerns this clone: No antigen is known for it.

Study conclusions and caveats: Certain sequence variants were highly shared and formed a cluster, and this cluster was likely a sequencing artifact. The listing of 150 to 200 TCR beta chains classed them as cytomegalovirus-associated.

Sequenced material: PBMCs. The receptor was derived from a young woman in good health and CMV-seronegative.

CDR3 nucleotides: TGTGCCAGCAGCTTTGGCAGGGGAGAGACCCAGTACTTC. It translates to CASSFGRGETQYF. The chain combines TRBV5-8 with TRBJ2-5; D might be TRBD1 (6 bases). V gave up 2 bases and J gave up 4 bases, with 9 bases separating them. Germline V gives CDR1 SGHTS, CDR2 YDEGEE. This CDR3 is 13 amino acids long.